A selection of T cell receptor beta chains follows, all from one sample in a study of T cells in Graves' hyperthyroidism and ophthalmopathy. TCRdb reanalysed the multiplex PCR reads using MiXCR and keeps one entry per CDR3 protein. The sample has approximately 220,000 distinct CDR3 sequences; roughly 18% are singletons. The sequencing sample was made of blood. The receptor set was obtained from a man aged 35 to 55 with Graves' hyperthyroidism. Each CDR3 is given with its conserved first and last residue. D genes are given only for firm matches. Clone size appears in some rows only: once, few, many, or a class for an expanded clone.

TRBD2 | TRBJ2-3 | TRBV7-3 | . | TGTGCCAGCAGCCGACTAGCGGGGGGTGACGATACGCAGTATTTT | CASSRLAGGDDTQYF
TRBD1 | TRBJ2-3 | TRBV5-1 | many | TGCGCCAGCCGGCTAAGGACAGGGGCGGCAGATACGCAGTATTTT | CASRLRTGAADTQYF
TRBD1 | TRBJ1-1 | TRBV20-1 | many | TGCAGTGCTGACTCACAGGGGACGAACACTGAAGCTTTCTTT | CSADSQGTNTEAFF
TRBD1 | TRBJ1-1 | TRBV5-4 | . | TGTGCCAGCAGCTGGGACAGGGGGCGCGTGACTGAAGCTTTCTTT | CASSWDRGRVTEAFF
TRBD2 | TRBJ2-2 | TRBV11-3 | many | TGTGCCAGCAGCTTAGATGCTAGCGGGGGCCTTGATACCGGGGAGCTGTTTTTT | CASSLDASGGLDTGELFF
. | TRBJ1-5 | TRBV29-1 | . | TGCAGCGTGCTGACCGGGTATAGCAGTCAGCCCCAGCATTTT | CSVLTGYSSQPQHF
. | TRBJ2-2 | TRBV28 | many | TGTGCCAGCAGTTCACCCGGGTCCGGGGAGCTGTTTTTT | CASSSPGSGELFF
. | TRBJ1-5 | TRBV2 | many | TGTGCCAGCAGTGCCGTAGGGGGGGCACGGAGCAATCAGCCCCAGCATTTT | CASSAVGGARSNQPQHF
TRBD1 | TRBJ1-2 | TRBV6-1 | . | TGTGCCAGCAGCAGGGGGATTTACTATAGCTACACCTTC | CASSRGIYYSYTF
. | TRBJ2-5 | TRBV6-1 | many | TGTGCCACCTCCGAGACAGGAGGTGGGACCCAGTACTTC | CATSETGGGTQYF
. | TRBJ2-3 | TRBV11-2 | . | TGTGCCAGCAGCTTAGGAGGCAGGGCGATAGATACGCAGTATTTT | CASSLGGRAIDTQYF
. | TRBJ1-5 | TRBV5-6 | many | TGTGCCAGCAGCTTGGGTACAGACGGCGGGACCCAGCATTTT | CASSLGTDGGTQHF
TRBD1 | TRBJ1-5 | TRBV20-1 | many | TGCAGTGCTGGGGACAGGGTTAATAGCAATCAGCCCCAGCATTTT | CSAGDRVNSNQPQHF
TRBD1 | TRBJ1-1 | TRBV19 | many | TGTGCCAGTAGTATTGGTCTAGGGGGCATAAACACTGAAGCTTTCTTT | CASSIGLGGINTEAFF
. | TRBJ2-3 | TRBV20-1 | many | TGCAGTGCACCGACCGCTAGGGATGGGGCAGATACGCAGTATTTT | CSAPTARDGADTQYF
TRBD1 | TRBJ1-2 | TRBV18 | many | TGTGCCAGCTCACCGGGCAGGGGGACGGAGGGCTACACCTTC | CASSPGRGTEGYTF
. | TRBJ1-1 | TRBV3-1 | many | TGTGCCAGCAGCCAAGTAAGGGGCGGCACTGAAGCTTTCTTT | CASSQVRGGTEAFF
TRBD1 | TRBJ1-1 | TRBV7-6 | few | TGTGCCAGCCGGAGACAGGGGAGTAGCACTGAAGCTTTCTTT | CASRRQGSSTEAFF
. | TRBJ2-7 | TRBV12-3/TRBV12-4 | . | TGTGCCAGCAGTTTAGTGGGGCGCATCTACGAGCAGTACTTC | CASSLVGRIYEQYF
. | TRBJ1-2 | TRBV3-1 | many | TGTGCCAGCAGCCAATTGGATAAGAGGAACGGCTACACCTTC | CASSQLDKRNGYTF
TRBD2 | TRBJ2-5 | TRBV4-2 | many | TGTGCCAGCAGCCTCGGGACTAGCGGGGGGGCCGTCCAAGAGACCCAGTACTTC | CASSLGTSGGAVQETQYF
. | TRBJ2-1 | TRBV6-1 | . | TGTGCCAGCAGCCAAAGACTCAATGAGCAGTTCTTC | CASSQRLNEQFF